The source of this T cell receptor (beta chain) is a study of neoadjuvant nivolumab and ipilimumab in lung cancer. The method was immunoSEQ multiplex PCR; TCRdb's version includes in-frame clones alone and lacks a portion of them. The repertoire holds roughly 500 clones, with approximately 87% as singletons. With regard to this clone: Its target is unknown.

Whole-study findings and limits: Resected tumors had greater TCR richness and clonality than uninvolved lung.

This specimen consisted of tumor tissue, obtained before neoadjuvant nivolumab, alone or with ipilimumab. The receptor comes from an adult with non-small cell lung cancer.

The DNA for the CDR3 is TGTGCCAGCAGTTTAAGCTCTGGCATGAACACTGAAGCTTTCTTT. It codes for CASSLSSGMNTEAFF. This chain connects TRBV27 to TRBJ1-1, with D unclear. Germline CDR1 and CDR2: MNHEY and SMNVEV (reference sequence). The CDR3 length is 15 residues. V lost 2 bases and J 0 bases, leaving 10 bases between the germline ends.